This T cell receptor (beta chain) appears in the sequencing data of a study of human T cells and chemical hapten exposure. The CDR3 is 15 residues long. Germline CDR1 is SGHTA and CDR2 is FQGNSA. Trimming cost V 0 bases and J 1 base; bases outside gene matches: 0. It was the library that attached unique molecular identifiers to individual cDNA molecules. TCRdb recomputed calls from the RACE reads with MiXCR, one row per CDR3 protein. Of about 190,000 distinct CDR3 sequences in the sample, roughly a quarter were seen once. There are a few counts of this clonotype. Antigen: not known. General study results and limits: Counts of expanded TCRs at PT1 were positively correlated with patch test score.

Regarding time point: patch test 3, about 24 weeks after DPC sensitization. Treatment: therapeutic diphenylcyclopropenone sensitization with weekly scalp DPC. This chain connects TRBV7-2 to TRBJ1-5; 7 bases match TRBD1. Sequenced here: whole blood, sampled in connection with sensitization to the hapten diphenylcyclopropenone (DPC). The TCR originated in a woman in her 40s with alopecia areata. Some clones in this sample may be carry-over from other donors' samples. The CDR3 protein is CASSLAGQSNQPQHF. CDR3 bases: TGTGCCAGCAGCTTAGCGGGACAGAGCAATCAGCCCCAGCATTTT. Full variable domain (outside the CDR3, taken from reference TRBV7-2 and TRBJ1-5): GAGVSQSPSNKVTEKGKDVELRCDPISGHTALYWYRQSLGQGLEFLIYFQGNSAPDKSGLPSDRFSAERTGGSVSTLTIQRTQQEDSAVYLCASSLAGQSNQPQHFGDGTRLSIL.